This T cell receptor beta chain was recovered during a study of PD-L1 blockade in urothelial cancer. Study overall: When patients started atezolizumab around 2014, it was given at 1,200 mg intravenously every 3 weeks. Before enrollment, 0 to 3 chemotherapy regimens had been given to patients. Study observations and caveats: For durable-benefit patients, tumor-associated blood clones expanded more at 3 weeks.

Sequencing was performed with immunoSEQ multiplex PCR; in TCRdb, only in-frame clones are kept and a portion is missing. The sample records 50,000 or so clones, 84% being singletons. Points on this clone: Its antigen is not identified.

The CDR3 covers 15 residues. The germline V gene has CDR1 SEHNR and CDR2 FQNEAQ (reference sequence). V shed 5 bases, J shed 1 base, and the junction held 6 bases outside the gene matches. The receptor was isolated from a man aged 35 to 55 with urothelial cancer. This rearrangement joins TRBV7-9 to TRBJ2-3, with 7 bases that match TRBD2. The input for sequencing was PBMCs, taken around atezolizumab (anti-PD-L1) treatment. The CDR3 sequence is CASSRPTSGTDTQYF. The CDR3 DNA reads TGTGCCAGCAGCCGACCCACTAGCGGCACAGATACGCAGTATTTT.